This T cell receptor (beta chain) emerged from a study of monozygotic twins with cystic fibrosis. Study-wide points: Age, concordance and disease severity did not associate with shared CDR3 numbers. Low clonality (median roughly 0.01) suggested a mostly naive repertoire. Unrelated CF individuals shared fewer identical clonotypes than monozygotic CF twins.

Here immunoSEQ multiplex PCR was the method, and the copy in TCRdb shows in-frame clones only, minus some. The top ten hold 2.7% of the sample, which has 20,000 to 30,000 clones, roughly 96% seen once. The CDR3 has 13 amino acids. Germline V CDR1 and CDR2: SGHNT, YYREEE (reference sequence). Notes on this clone: Its antigen remains unknown. The junction departs from germline at one end; a sequencing error may be responsible.

This chain links TRBV5-4 with TRBJ1-4; D unresolved. The TCR was taken from a girl aged 2-10 years with cystic fibrosis. The sequenced sample was blood. The CDR3 region is CASSLPLIGKTVF. In DNA, the CDR3 is TGTGCCAGCAGCTTACCCCTCATCGGGAAAACTGTTTTT.